The 9 T cell receptor beta chains given below trace back to one sample, sequenced in a study of blood T cell repertoires in COVID-19. Libraries were prepared by immunoSEQ multiplex PCR; TCRdb keeps only in-frame clonotypes and omits some of them. The sample holds 95,000 to 150,000 clones, over 75% seen once. The sample consisted of peripheral blood. The receptors stem from a woman in her 70s with acute or convalescent COVID-19.

The rearrangement links TRBV14 to TRBJ1-6; perhaps TRBD1 as D (6 bases). V gave up 6 bases and J gave up 14 bases, with 20 bases separating them. This CDR3 is built from 14 residues. The germline CDR1 and CDR2 sequences are SGHDN and FVKESK. The CDR3 nucleotides read TGTGCCAGCAGTCCCTTAGGGGGGGCCGGCACCCTCCACTTT. This encodes CASSPLGGAGTLHF.

This chain uses TRBV11-2 with TRBJ2-3, with D hard to call. Germline lookup yields CDR1 SGHAT and CDR2 FQNNGV. The CDR3 has 15 amino acids. Trimming removed 4 bases from V and 4 bases from J, with 15 bases in between. CDR3 amino acids: CASSSLGSISDTQYF. The CDR3 DNA follows: TGTGCCAGCAGCTCCCTAGGATCCATTTCAGATACGCAGTATTTT. The whole variable domain, remainder taken from reference TRBV11-2 and TRBJ2-3, is EAGVAQSPRYKIIEKRQSVAFWCNPISGHATLYWYQQILGQGPKLLIQFQNNGVVDDSQLPKDRFSAERLKGVDSTLKIQPAKLEDSAVYLCASSSLGSISDTQYFGPGTRLTVL.

The rearrangement uses TRBV5-1 and TRBJ2-3, with 8 nucleotides matching TRBD2. The germline gives CDR1 SGHRS, CDR2 YFSETQ. The CDR3 is 16 amino acids. V gave up 0 bases and J gave up 3 bases; unmatched junction bases: 6. CDR3 sequence (DNA): TGCGCCAGCAGCTTGGTCGGTAGCGGGGCTACAGATACGCAGTATTTT. Translation gives CASSLVGSGATDTQYF. Complete variable domain (other parts from reference TRBV5-1 and TRBJ2-3): KAGVTQTPRYLIKTRGQQVTLSCSPISGHRSVSWYQQTPGQGLQFLFEYFSETQRNKGNFPGRFSGRQFSNSRSEMNVSTLELGDSALYLCASSLVGSGATDTQYFGPGTRLTVL.

This sequence joins TRBV4-1 and TRBJ2-3, with D possibly being TRBD2 (5 bases). Trimming took 1 base from V and 3 from J, leaving 14 bases between them. This CDR3 spans 16 amino acids. In germline, CDR1 is MGHRA, CDR2 YSYEKL. CDR3 in amino acids: CASSQVLARKTDTQYF. The CDR3 coding sequence is TGCGCCAGCAGCCAAGTCCTAGCCCGTAAGACAGATACGCAGTATTTT.

This clone was seen only a few times. The chain recombines TRBV18 with TRBJ1-4, with D possibly TRBD1 on 6 matching bases. The CDR3 is 15 residues long. V was trimmed by 4 bases and J by 7 bases, leaving 16 bases between them. Germline loops: CDR1 KGHSH, CDR2 LQKENI. CDR3 residues: CASSRQGMVGEKLFF. CDR3 sequence (DNA): TGTGCCAGCTCACGTCAGGGGATGGTTGGTGAAAAACTGTTTTTT. Combining the CDR3 with reference TRBV18 and TRBJ1-4 gives the whole variable domain NAGVMQNPRHLVRRRGQEARLRCSPMKGHSHVYWYRQLPEEGLKFMVYLQKENIIDESGMPKERFSAEFPKEGPSILRIQQVVRGDSAAYFCASSRQGMVGEKLFFGSGTQLSVL.

The chain combines TRBV4-2 with TRBJ1-2, with D possibly being TRBD1 (5 bases). CDR1 is LGHNA and CDR2 is YNFKEQ in the germline V gene. The CDR3 sequence is 15 residues long. The V and J ends lost 1 base and 2 bases respectively, with 11 bases between them. The CDR3 nucleotides read TGTGCCAGCAGCCAAGGAGCAGGGTCGAACTATGGCTACACCTTC. Its translation is CASSQGAGSNYGYTF.

This clone was found a few times. This chain uses TRBV15 with TRBJ1-5, with a tentative D call TRBD1 (5 bases). Looked up from germline, CDR1 is LNHNV and CDR2 is YYDKDF (reference sequence). V was clipped by 4 bases and J by 3 bases, with 13 bases between them. This CDR3 region has 15 residues. Written as DNA, the CDR3 is TGTGCCACCAGCAAAACCCAAGGGGCCAATCAGCCCCAGCATTTT. Protein: CATSKTQGANQPQHF.

The gene calls are TRBV5-1 and TRBJ1-2; 7 positions match TRBD1. After removal of 4 bases from V and 1 base from J, the junction contained 7 bases not matched to a gene. Germline assignment: CDR1 SGHRS and CDR2 YFSETQ. The CDR3 sequence is 15 residues long. CDR3 residues: CASSVGGTVNYGYTF. The CDR3 DNA reads TGCGCCAGCAGCGTAGGGGGGACAGTTAACTATGGCTACACCTTC.

This clone has just one count. The rearrangement uses TRBV27 and TRBJ1-2; maybe TRBD1 (5 bases). The germline gives CDR1 MNHEY, CDR2 SMNVEV (reference sequence). This CDR3 spans 13 amino acids. The V end was cut by 3 bases, the J end by 3 bases, with 8 bases between. DNA for the CDR3: TGTGCCAGCAGTTTTGACAGCTACTATGGCTACACCTTC. It yields the protein CASSFDSYYGYTF.